This T cell receptor (beta chain) was identified in a study of breast tumors, draining lymph nodes, adjacent tissues. Trimming cost V 2 bases and J 1 base, with 13 bases left between them. In germline, CDR1 is LGHNT, CDR2 FRNRAP. CDR3 length: 16 residues. The sample holds many counts of this clonotype. Axillary draining lymph nodes of breast cancer patients supplied the node samples. Using its own MiXCR run on the multiplex PCR reads, TCRdb lists one record per CDR3 protein. The top ten hold 2% to 2.5% of the sample, which has 120,000 to 150,000 distinct CDR3 sequences, about 33% seen once. The genes are TRBV12-5 and TRBJ2-3; a possible D gene is TRBD2 (6 bases). The TCR comes from a female donor with breast cancer. Some clones in this sample may be carry-over from other donors' samples. Material for sequencing was axillary lymph node tissue. Here the CDR3 DNA reads TGTGCTAGTGGTTTGATTCCTAGCGAAGGCACAGATACGCAGTATTTT. Translated: CASGLIPSEGTDTQYF. The entire variable domain, with the rest obtained from reference TRBV12-5 and TRBJ2-3, is as follows: DARVTQTPRHKVTEMGQEVTMRCQPILGHNTVFWYRQTMMQGLELLAYFRNRAPLDDSGMPKDRFSAEMPDATLATLKIQPSEPRDSAVYFCASGLIPSEGTDTQYFGPGTRLTVL.